This TCR beta chain is drawn from a study of T-cell memory formation after mild COVID-19. Study findings and constraints: Mainly CM and EM harbored the contracting CD4+ clones; mainly EMRA harbored the CD8+ ones. Memory from before infection featured some responding clones, which suggests cross-reactive memory joined. Day 37-peaking second-wave clones had unconfirmed SARS-CoV-2 specificity.

Researchers used 5'RACE with constant-segment primers to make TCR alpha and TCR beta cDNA libraries that carry sample barcodes and UMIs. TCRdb recomputed calls from the 5' RACE reads with MiXCR, one row per CDR3 protein. The sample lists just over 350,000 distinct CDR3 sequences; roughly an eighth were seen once. Between the trimmed V and J ends, which lost 4 bases and 5 bases, there was a span of 11 bases. CDR1 and CDR2 (germline): LNHDA, SQIVND (reference sequence). This CDR3 comprises 14 residues. In the case of this clonotype: Its specificity is not known.

The V gene is TRBV19, the J gene TRBJ2-2; D perhaps matches TRBD1 (6 bases). The receptor's source is a man younger than 35 who had mild COVID-19 (a few samples of this study predate the infection). Cell type and time point are not known. Sequencing used PBMCs or a T cell subset sorted from them (not recorded which). The CDR3 DNA follows: TGTGCCAGTAGTAGGGGACACCCGACCGGGGAGCTGTTTTTT. Encoded protein: CASSRGHPTGELFF.